Shown below are 18 T cell receptor beta chains from a single sample sequenced in a study of blood T cell repertoires in COVID-19. This table comes from immunoSEQ multiplex PCR, and its TCRdb copy is limited to in-frame clones, with some not included. The data show 400,000 or so clones, 85% to 90% seen once. Sample: PBMCs or T cells enriched from blood (not recorded which). Receptor source: a man under 40 who had recovered from COVID-19.

The chain recombines TRBV20-1 with TRBJ1-1; maybe TRBD1 (5 bases). Trimming pared 6 bases from V and 5 bases from J, leaving 10 bases between. The CDR3 loop spans 11 amino acids. Germline V gene sequence: CDR1 DFQATT, CDR2 SNEGSKA (reference sequence). For the CDR3, the DNA is TGCAGTGCCGTACGACAGACTGAAGCTTTCTTT. This gives the protein CSAVRQTEAFF.

The chain links TRBV23-1 to TRBJ2-7; TRBD2 is a possible D gene (5 bases). TRBV23-1 is labeled an ORF, and its function is uncertain. Trimming left V 5 bases short and J 2 bases short, with 13 bases between. The CDR3 has 14 amino acids. CDR3 nucleotide sequence: TGCGCCAGCAGTGGACTCCCCGGAACCTACGAGCAGTACTTC. Residues: CASSGLPGTYEQYF.

V is TRBV3-1 (or the pseudogene TRBV3-2) and J is TRBJ2-5; D remains ambiguous. V gave up 3 bases and J gave up 5 bases, with 7 bases separating them. Germline CDR1 LGHDT, CDR2 YNNKEL (reference sequence). This CDR3 has 12 amino acids. The CDR3 region has the DNA TGTGCCAGCAGCCACGACAAGGAGACCCAGTACTTC. Protein sequence: CASSHDKETQYF.

The genes are TRBV7-9 and TRBJ1-1; 10 bases map to TRBD1. The V segment lost 4 bases and the J segment 5 bases; nucleotides outside the gene matches: 16. The length of the CDR3 is 18 residues. Germline assignment: CDR1 SEHNR and CDR2 FQNEAQ (reference sequence). The CDR3 nucleotides read TGTGCCAGCAGCTCCTGGGGCCAAGGGGGACAGGGGAGAACTGAAGCTTTCTTT. Protein product: CASSSWGQGGQGRTEAFF.

The genes are TRBV7-9 and TRBJ1-1, with TRBD1 as a possible D gene (5 bases). The CDR3 sequence is 14 residues long. Per the germline V gene, CDR1 is SEHNR and CDR2 is FQNEAQ (reference sequence). Deletions cut 2 bases from V and 5 bases from J, with 12 bases between. This chain's CDR3 is CASSLPGVGTEAFF. The CDR3 DNA sequence: TGTGCCAGCAGCTTACCGGGGGTGGGGACTGAAGCTTTCTTT.

This clone was observed once. The chain is built from TRBV10-3 and TRBJ1-1; 7 nucleotides align to TRBD1. The junction had 6 bases not matched to a gene; V was cut back by 5 bases and J by 6 bases. CDR3 size: 13 residues. Germline V lookup: CDR1 ENHRY, CDR2 SYGVKD. As DNA, the CDR3 is TGTGCCATCAGTACAACAGGGGTACCTGAAGCTTTCTTT. Its protein is CAISTTGVPEAFF.

The chain uses TRBV24-1 and TRBJ2-7; D ambiguous. V lost 5 bases and J lost 0, with 7 bases in between. This CDR3 is built from 13 residues. Germline V gene sequence: CDR1 KGHDR, CDR2 SFDVKD. CDR3 bases: TGTGCCACCAGTGGGCAGAACTCCTACGAGCAGTACTTC. Protein sequence: CATSGQNSYEQYF.

J is TRBJ2-5 and V is TRBV11-2; the D is unclear. In germline, CDR1 is SGHAT, CDR2 FQNNGV. The CDR3 runs to 15 residues. Between the trimmed V and J ends, which lost 0 bases and 5 bases, there was a span of 13 bases. CDR3 sequence reads: CASSLEKARTETQYF. The CDR3 DNA reads as TGTGCCAGCAGCTTAGAGAAGGCTAGAACGGAGACCCAGTACTTC.

This sequence joins TRBV10-3 and TRBJ1-6, with TRBD1 matching 8 bases. Per germline, CDR1 ENHRY and CDR2 SYGVKD. V gave up 9 bases and J gave up 5 bases; unmatched junction bases: 3. This CDR3 contains 13 residues. The CDR3, as DNA: TGTGCCATTGGGACAGGAGATAATTCACCCCTCCACTTT. Amino acids: CAIGTGDNSPLHF.

This sequence joins TRBV7-2 and TRBJ2-1; maybe TRBD2 (6 bases). The CDR3 runs 13 residues. Trimming pared 7 bases from V and 6 bases from J, leaving 13 bases between. Germline CDR1 is SGHTA and CDR2 is FQGNSA. The CDR3 loop reads CASTTSMGNEQFF. The CDR3 nucleotides read TGTGCCAGCACGACTAGTATGGGCAATGAGCAGTTCTTC. Full variable domain (outside the CDR3, taken from reference TRBV7-2 and TRBJ2-1): GAGVSQSPSNKVTEKGKDVELRCDPISGHTALYWYRQSLGQGLEFLIYFQGNSAPDKSGLPSDRFSAERTGGSVSTLTIQRTQQEDSAVYLCASTTSMGNEQFFGPGTRLTVL.

The genes are TRBV19 and TRBJ2-3; 9 bases are a match to TRBD2. Trimming removed 4 bases from V and 0 bases from J; junction bases left unmatched: 11. CDR3 length: 18 residues. CDR1 and CDR2 from the germline V gene are LNHDA and SQIVND (reference sequence). The CDR3 reads CASSTLAGTKTSTDTQYF. Written as DNA, the CDR3 is TGTGCCAGTAGTACCCTAGCGGGAACGAAAACTAGCACAGATACGCAGTATTTT.

The chain couples TRBV28 to TRBJ2-7, with D tentatively TRBD2 (6 bases). The CDR3 spans 13 residues. V lost 6 bases, J lost 4 bases, and 13 bases lay in between. Germline CDR1 is MDHEN and CDR2 is SYDVKM. The CDR3 sequence: CASSRGTEYEQYF. For the CDR3, the DNA is TGTGCCAGCAGCAGAGGGACTGAGTACGAGCAGTACTTC.

This rearrangement joins TRBV5-4 to TRBJ2-5, with TRBD2 matching 8 bases. There are 14 residues in the CDR3. V shed 0 bases, J shed 3 bases, and the junction held 1 base outside the gene matches. CDR1 is SGHNT, CDR2 YYREEE, per germline (reference sequence). The CDR3 nucleotides read TGTGCCAGCAGCTTGGGGGGACTAGAAGAGACCCAGTACTTC. Protein: CASSLGGLEETQYF.

The CDR3 is CASSGQLNTEAFF. CDR3 nucleotides: TGTGCCAGCAGCGGACAGTTGAACACTGAAGCTTTCTTT. The chain recombines TRBV7-9 with TRBJ1-1, with D possibly being TRBD1 (6 bases). Deletions cut 5 bases from V and 0 bases from J, with 7 bases between. This CDR3 has 13 residues. Germline CDR1 is SEHNR and CDR2 is FQNEAQ (reference sequence). The full variable domain, rest sourced from reference TRBV7-9 and TRBJ1-1, is DTGVSQNPRHKITKRGQNVTFRCDPISEHNRLYWYRQTLGQGPEFLTYFQNEAQLEKSRLLSDRFSAERPKGSFSTLEIQRTEQGDSAMYLCASSGQLNTEAFFGQGTRLTVV.

The chain recombines TRBV19 with TRBJ2-7, with 8 positions matching TRBD1. Germline-derived CDR1 and CDR2 are LNHDA and SQIVND (reference sequence). V trimming: 6 bases; J trimming: 2 bases; junction bases outside the gene matches: 9. This CDR3 is built from 15 residues. For the CDR3, the DNA is TGTGCCAGTAGAGTCCGACAGGGGAGAGCCTACGAGCAGTACTTC. Protein product: CASRVRQGRAYEQYF.

V gene TRBV3-1 (or the pseudogene TRBV3-2) combines with J gene TRBJ1-2, with a weak D call TRBD1 (5 bases). Germline V lookup: CDR1 LGHDT, CDR2 YNNKEL (reference sequence). The V and J ends lost 0 bases and 0 bases respectively, with 8 bases between them. The CDR3 length is 15 residues. The CDR3 sequence is CASSQDDSPNYGYTF. As DNA, the CDR3 is TGTGCCAGCAGCCAAGACGACAGCCCTAACTATGGCTACACCTTC.

This clone was recorded once. The V call is TRBV7-9, the J call TRBJ2-7, with TRBD1 as a possible D gene (6 bases). Trimming removed 5 bases from V and 4 bases from J, with 12 bases in between. Germline V gene sequence: CDR1 SEHNR, CDR2 FQNEAQ (reference sequence). The length of the CDR3 is 13 residues. The CDR3 loop reads CASSNRDIYEQYF. The CDR3 nucleotides are TGTGCCAGCAGCAACCGGGACATATACGAGCAGTACTTC.

V usage is TRBV18 and J usage is TRBJ2-2; 11 nucleotides line up with TRBD2. Germline V gives CDR1 KGHSH, CDR2 LQKENI. V was clipped by 3 bases and J by 5 bases; unmatched bases: 5. The CDR3 is 16 residues long. In DNA form, the CDR3 reads TGTGCCAGCTCACCTTTGGGACTAGCGGTGACCGGGGAGCTGTTTTTT. This gives the protein CASSPLGLAVTGELFF. The full variable domain, in which reference TRBV18 and TRBJ2-2 provide the parts outside the CDR3, is NAGVMQNPRHLVRRRGQEARLRCSPMKGHSHVYWYRQLPEEGLKFMVYLQKENIIDESGMPKERFSAEFPKEGPSILRIQQVVRGDSAAYFCASSPLGLAVTGELFFGEGSRLTVL.